This T cell receptor (beta chain) stems from a study of human T cells and chemical hapten exposure. One entry per CDR3 protein, called by TCRdb with MiXCR from the RACE reads. The data contain about 120,000 distinct CDR3 sequences, 9% to 14% of them singletons. This clonotype was found many times. The target antigen is unknown. Time point reported: patch test 1, 2 weeks after DPC sensitization. Treatment reported: therapeutic diphenylcyclopropenone sensitization with weekly scalp DPC. Before extraction, the whole blood was not fractionated, and total RNA was taken from it. The study, taken as a whole, reports: TCRs exceeding a frequency of 1 in 1000 stayed unchanged under DPC sensitization. Every donor had alopecia, and their immune response may therefore differ from healthy people's.

Trimming took off 4 bases at V and 10 bases at J, with 7 bases between the two ends. Germline CDR1 and CDR2: KGHSH and LQKENI. The CDR3 runs to 11 residues. This clonotype originated in a woman in her forties or fifties with alopecia areata. Some clones in this sample may be carry-over from other donors' samples. V usage is TRBV18 and J usage is TRBJ2-2; D gene unclear. The sample was whole blood, taken in connection with sensitization to the hapten diphenylcyclopropenone (DPC). Written as DNA, the CDR3 is TGTGCCAGCTCACGGGCGTCGGAGCTGTTTTTT. Translated: CASSRASELFF.